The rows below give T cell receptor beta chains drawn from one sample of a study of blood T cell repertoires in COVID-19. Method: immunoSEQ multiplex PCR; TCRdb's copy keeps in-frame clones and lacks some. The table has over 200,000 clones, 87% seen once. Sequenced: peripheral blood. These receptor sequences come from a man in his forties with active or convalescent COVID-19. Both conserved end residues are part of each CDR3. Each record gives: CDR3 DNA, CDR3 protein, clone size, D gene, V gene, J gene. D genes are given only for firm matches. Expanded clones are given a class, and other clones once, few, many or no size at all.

TGTGCCAGCAGTTTTTTGGGACAGAGCAATGAAAAACTGTTTTTT	CASSFLGQSNEKLFF	-	TRBD1	TRBV28	TRBJ1-4
TGTGCCAGTAACTTCCGGGACAGAGATAATTCACCCCTCCACTTT	CASNFRDRDNSPLHF	-	TRBD1	TRBV19	TRBJ1-6
TGCGCCAGCAGTTTGACAGGGGATGGAAACACCATATATTTT	CASSLTGDGNTIYF	-	TRBD1	TRBV5-1	TRBJ1-3
TGTGCCTGTCTCGGGACCGGGGAGCTGTTTTTT	CACLGTGELFF	few	-	TRBV30	TRBJ2-2
TGTGCCACCAGCGAATCCCGGGACAGACTACAATATGAGCAGTTCTTC	CATSESRDRLQYEQFF	once	TRBD1	TRBV15	TRBJ2-1
TGTGCCTGGTCCCGGGACAGGCCCTATGGCTACACCTTC	CAWSRDRPYGYTF	-	TRBD1	TRBV30	TRBJ1-2
TGTGCCGGTTCGAGGGGAACAGGGAACGGCCAAGAGACCCAGTACTTC	CAGSRGTGNGQETQYF	once	-	TRBV3-1/TRBV3-2	TRBJ2-5
TGTGCCAGCAGCGTAGGTGGGACTAGCAACAATGAGCAGTTCTTC	CASSVGGTSNNEQFF	-	TRBD2	TRBV9	TRBJ2-1
TGTGCCAGCAGTTTTCGGACTCCCACTAGCACAGATACGCAGTATTTT	CASSFRTPTSTDTQYF	once	-	TRBV2	TRBJ2-3
TGTGCCAGCAGCCCTTACGGGAGTAACTATGGCTACACCTTC	CASSPYGSNYGYTF	-	-	TRBV5-4	TRBJ1-2
TGTGCCAGCAGCCCCCCCTTCAATTCACCCCTCCACTTT	CASSPPFNSPLHF	-	-	TRBV2	TRBJ1-6
TGCGCCAGCAGCGCGACGGACAGGGAGTTCGGTGTGGAAGCTTTCTTT	CASSATDREFGVEAFF	-	TRBD1	TRBV4-1	TRBJ1-1
TGTGCCAGCAGCTTAAATACAGGGTTTGGGTCTGGAAACACCATATATTTT	CASSLNTGFGSGNTIYF	-	-	TRBV11-2	TRBJ1-3
TGTGCCACCAGCAGGGATACAGGTAGCAATCAGCCCCAGCATTTT	CATSRDTGSNQPQHF	-	-	TRBV15	TRBJ1-5
TGTGCCAGTAGTTGGGGGACAGGGGTCAATGAGCAGTTCTTC	CASSWGTGVNEQFF	-	TRBD1	TRBV19	TRBJ2-1
TGTGCCAGCAGTAGAGGACAGGGCCCAAGCACAGATACGCAGTATTTT	CASSRGQGPSTDTQYF	once	TRBD1	TRBV28	TRBJ2-3
TGTGCCAGTAGTACTGACAGGGGAGTGCAAGAGACCCAGTACTTC	CASSTDRGVQETQYF	-	TRBD1	TRBV19	TRBJ2-5
TGCGCCAGCAGTCACGAGGACAGGGGGCTTACGGGCAATCAGCCCCAGCATTTT	CASSHEDRGLTGNQPQHF	-	TRBD1	TRBV10-1	TRBJ1-5